The 14 T cell receptor beta chains given below trace back to one sample, sequenced in a study of T cells after yellow fever vaccination (dated by TCRdb to about 2019). Receptor libraries were prepared by 5' RACE. TCRdb lists the instrument as Illumina HiSeq 2500. Using fastp at Q25 and MiXCR, TCRdb reprocessed the public reads and kept productive beta chains. Rows matching on CDR3 protein sequence are summarized as one entry with the most common DNA and genes. The sample data list under 300,000 distinct CDR3 sequences, and about 7% of these were observed just once. Around 1.1% of the sample is held by the ten biggest clonotypes. Taken with the paper, the label for treatment or condition translates to: live attenuated yellow fever vaccine strain. Sequencing was performed on CD4+ T cells sorted from PBMCs, taken on the day of the yellow fever booster vaccination. These receptors were obtained from a man younger than 40 who received the YFV17D yellow fever vaccine.

This clonotype was observed a handful of times. The J gene is TRBJ2-5, the V gene TRBV2; 12 bases map to TRBD2. Germline V gene sequence: CDR1 SNHLY, CDR2 FYNNEI. V lost 3 bases to trimming and J lost 6 bases; unmatched junction nucleotides: 5. The length of the CDR3 is 15 residues. The CDR3 spells CASSDLAGGGKTQYF. The CDR3 DNA reads TGTGCCAGCAGTGACCTAGCGGGAGGGGGTAAGACCCAGTACTTC.

In its sample, this clonotype was seen many times. The chain recombines TRBV6-1 with TRBJ2-5; D unresolved. V dropped 8 bases and J dropped 11 bases, with 21 bases sitting between them. This CDR3 is built from 13 residues. Germline CDR1 is MNHNS and CDR2 is SASEGT. This chain's CDR3 is CASRPSGGSPQYF. The CDR3 region has the DNA TGTGCCAGCCGACCGTCGGGCGGATCCCCTCAGTACTTC.

This clonotype was seen at least ten times. The J gene is TRBJ2-2, the V gene TRBV6-1, with TRBD1 identical over 8 bases. V was clipped by 6 bases and J by 6 bases; unmatched bases: 12. From germline, CDR1 is MNHNS and CDR2 SASEGT. The CDR3 is 16 residues long. The CDR3: CASSPAQGVLSGELFF. The CDR3 DNA reads as TGTGCCAGCAGCCCCGCACAGGGGGTTCTTTCCGGGGAGCTGTTTTTT.

This clonotype was recorded a few times. The gene calls are TRBV6-2 or TRBV6-3 and TRBJ2-2, with TRBD2 matching 7 bases. After removal of 1 base from V and 5 bases from J, the junction contained 1 base not matched to a gene. The CDR3 loop spans 14 amino acids. Per germline, CDR1 MNHEY and CDR2 SVGEGT. The CDR3 region has the DNA TGTGCCAGCAGTTACTTGCGGGAGACCGGGGAGCTGTTTTTT. Its protein product is CASSYLRETGELFF.

At least ten counts were recorded for this clonotype. V gene TRBV20-1 combines with J gene TRBJ2-1; tentative D call: TRBD2 (5 bases). The V end lost 3 bases, the J end lost 8 bases, and 14 bases lay between the germline ends. CDR3 size: 13 residues. The germline CDR1 and CDR2 sequences are DFQATT and SNEGSKA (reference sequence). CDR3 bases: TGCAGTGCTAGTGGGCTAGCACCAGATGAGCAGTTCTTC. Protein sequence: CSASGLAPDEQFF.

This clonotype has only a few counts. The chain couples TRBV7-2 to TRBJ2-2; D is undetermined. The CDR3 length is 14 residues. Per the germline V gene, CDR1 is SGHTA and CDR2 is FQGNSA. The V end lost 6 bases, the J end lost 3 bases, and 11 bases lay between the germline ends. The DNA for the CDR3 is TGTGCCAGCAGGGTTTTAGGGCACACCGGGGAGCTGTTTTTT. Translation gives CASRVLGHTGELFF.

This clonotype showed up many times. This sequence joins TRBV24-1 and TRBJ2-1, with 8 bases fitting TRBD2. CDR1 is KGHDR and CDR2 is SFDVKD in the germline V gene. The CDR3 has 16 residues. The junction had 3 bases not matched to a gene; V was cut back by 3 bases and J by 0 bases. The CDR3 here is CATSDTLAVSYNEQFF. CDR3 DNA: TGTGCCACCAGTGATACACTAGCGGTCTCCTACAATGAGCAGTTCTTC.

The J gene is TRBJ2-3, the V gene TRBV20-1, with 7 bases aligning to TRBD1. The J segment lost 2 bases and the V segment lost 2 bases, leaving 19 bases of the junction unmatched. The CDR3 covers 19 residues. Per germline, CDR1 DFQATT and CDR2 SNEGSKA (reference sequence). The CDR3 bases are TGCAGTGCTAGAATCATACAACCCCGCAGGGGGATATCCACAGATACGCAGTATTTT. This sequence encodes CSARIIQPRRGISTDTQYF.

In its sample, this clonotype was seen a few times. The V gene is TRBV5-1, the J gene TRBJ2-2, with a possible D match to TRBD2 (5 bases). Trimming took 4 bases from V and 7 from J, leaving 20 bases between them. Germline-derived CDR1 and CDR2 are SGHRS and YFSETQ. The CDR3 runs to 16 residues. The DNA of the CDR3 is TGCGCCAGCAGCCCTATCGGCGAGCTTCGGGGCGGGGAGCTGTTTTTT. As protein: CASSPIGELRGGELFF.

This clonotype has more than one count but fewer than ten. The chain has TRBV12-3 or TRBV12-4 and TRBJ2-7; 12 nucleotides line up with TRBD2. The CDR3 length is 16 residues. Trimming cost V 3 bases and J 3 bases; bases outside gene matches: 6. The CDR3: CASSFPPGLAGYEQYF. The DNA for the CDR3 is TGTGCCAGCAGTTTTCCTCCGGGACTAGCGGGCTACGAGCAGTACTTC.

The table lists this clonotype with many counts. The chain combines TRBV11-2 with TRBJ2-5; possible D gene TRBD1, 6 bases. Germline-derived CDR1 and CDR2 are SGHAT and FQNNGV. Trimming cost V 3 bases and J 2 bases, with 7 bases left between them. The CDR3 consists of 13 residues. This CDR3 is CASSFDRQETQYF. The CDR3, as DNA: TGTGCCAGCAGCTTTGACAGGCAAGAGACCCAGTACTTC. Based on the CDR3 plus reference TRBV11-2 and TRBJ2-5, the full variable domain is EAGVAQSPRYKIIEKRQSVAFWCNPISGHATLYWYQQILGQGPKLLIQFQNNGVVDDSQLPKDRFSAERLKGVDSTLKIQPAKLEDSAVYLCASSFDRQETQYFGPGTRLLVL.

This clonotype was detected only a few times. J is TRBJ1-5 and V is TRBV10-3; no clear D. Trimming pared 0 bases from V and 4 bases from J, leaving 10 bases between. The germline V gene encodes CDR1 ENHRY and CDR2 SYGVKD. The length of the CDR3 is 15 residues. The CDR3 DNA follows: TGTGCCATCAGTGAGTCGCCAGGTATGAATCAGCCCCAGCATTTT. The encoded protein is CAISESPGMNQPQHF.

On this clonotype itself: It may be a read error: a sequence one base away is much more abundant. The chain couples TRBV20-1 to TRBJ2-5; no definite D call. This CDR3 contains 14 residues. Germline CDR1 DFQATT, CDR2 SNEGSKA (reference sequence). The CDR3 protein is CCARVPQIQETQYF. Written as DNA, the CDR3 is TGCTGTGCTAGAGTACCGCAGATACAAGAGACCCAGTACTTC.

There are a few counts of this clonotype. The chain links TRBV5-1 to TRBJ2-1; D uncertain. The CDR3 is made up of 15 amino acids. Germline CDR1 is SGHRS and CDR2 is YFSETQ. V lost 5 bases and J 6 bases, leaving 18 bases between the germline ends. CDR3 in DNA: TGCGCCAGCAGGTCTCCAACTCAGGTTTTCAATGAGCAGTTCTTC. Its translation is CASRSPTQVFNEQFF.